Sequencing of this TCR beta chain was carried out in a study of T-cell memory formation after mild COVID-19. Study overall: The study found TCR clusters largely donor specific.

Trimming took 6 bases from V and 7 from J, leaving 18 bases between them. This CDR3 is built from 14 residues. Germline-derived CDR1 and CDR2 are DFQATT and SNEGSKA (reference sequence). This clonotype turned up a few times. The target antigen is unknown. Study-wide findings and caveats: Some responding clones appeared in pre-infection memory, suggesting cross-reactive memory joined.

TCR alpha and TCR beta cDNA libraries with sample barcodes and UMIs came from 5'RACE using constant-segment primers. MiXCR was run by TCRdb on the 5' RACE reads, yielding one entry per CDR3 protein. The profile shows about 160,000 distinct CDR3 sequences, less than 40% of them singletons. The source material was PBMCs or a T cell subset sorted from them (not recorded which). The sequence was collected from an adult woman who had mild COVID-19 (a few samples of this study predate the infection). Cell type and time point are not known. The chain employs TRBV20-1 and TRBJ1-4; D possibly corresponds to TRBD1 (5 bases). The CDR3 reads CSAQSLYRGEKLFF. In DNA, the CDR3 is TGCAGTGCGCAGTCATTGTATAGGGGTGAAAAACTGTTTTTT.